What follows are 25 T cell receptor beta chains derived from one specimen sequenced in a study of T cell responses to AZD1222 COVID-19 vaccine. Assay: immunoSEQ multiplex PCR; the TCRdb copy retains only in-frame clones and omits some. The sample holds about 100,000 clones, 84% seen once. Material: peripheral blood, obtained on day 0 of AZD1222 vaccination. These receptors were collected from an adult in good health.

The count of this clone is one. This rearrangement joins TRBV29-1 to TRBJ1-5, with D perhaps TRBD1 (6 bases). There are 13 residues in the CDR3. Trimming pared 6 bases from V and 6 bases from J, leaving 15 bases between. In germline, CDR1 is SQVTM, CDR2 ANQGSEA. In DNA, the CDR3 is TGCAGCGTGAAGGGGGAGGGAGGTCAGCCCCAGCATTTT. Translated, it gives CSVKGEGGQPQHF.

The V and J genes are TRBV2 and TRBJ2-5; TRBD2 matches at 8 bases. The CDR3 sequence is 14 residues long. The V gene's germline CDR1 is SNHLY and CDR2 FYNNEI. Losses at the gene ends were 8 bases for V and 9 bases for J; bases not matched to a gene: 14. The CDR3 spells CASRGGTQGKAQYF. The CDR3 DNA follows: TGTGCCAGCCGGGGGGGGACACAGGGAAAAGCCCAGTACTTC.

This clone has just a few counts. The rearrangement uses TRBV7-2 and TRBJ1-5; D gene uncertain. The CDR3 extends over 13 amino acids. The germline gives CDR1 SGHTA, CDR2 FQGNSA. Trimming cost V 2 bases and J 3 bases, with 5 bases left between them. CDR3 amino acids: CASSLTLNQPQHF. The CDR3 nucleotides read TGTGCCAGCAGCTTAACACTCAATCAGCCCCAGCATTTT. Full variable domain (outside the CDR3, taken from reference TRBV7-2 and TRBJ1-5): GAGVSQSPSNKVTEKGKDVELRCDPISGHTALYWYRQSLGQGLEFLIYFQGNSAPDKSGLPSDRFSAERTGGSVSTLTIQRTQQEDSAVYLCASSLTLNQPQHFGDGTRLSIL.

V and J are TRBV9 and TRBJ1-4; 8 nucleotides match TRBD1. This CDR3 contains 14 residues. Germline trimming cut 5 bases from V and 10 bases from J; bases unmatched to any gene: 10. Looked up from germline, CDR1 is SGDLS and CDR2 is YYNGEE. In DNA form, the CDR3 reads TGTGCCAGCAGTGCCGACAGGGGCATGGGAAAACTGTTTTTT. Residues: CASSADRGMGKLFF.

This chain links TRBV9 with TRBJ2-2, with TRBD2 matching 13 bases. Per germline, CDR1 SGDLS and CDR2 YYNGEE. V shed 1 base, J shed 6 bases, and the junction held 3 bases outside the gene matches. The CDR3 has 16 residues. The CDR3 is CASSVRTSGSSGELFF. The DNA for the CDR3 is TGTGCCAGCAGCGTACGGACTAGCGGGAGCTCCGGGGAGCTGTTTTTT.

With respect to this clone: One end of the junction varies from germline; a read error may be responsible. The gene calls are TRBV6-6 and TRBJ1-4; maybe TRBD1 (5 bases). The germline V gene has CDR1 MNHNY and CDR2 SVGAGI (reference sequence). The CDR3 covers 14 residues. Written as DNA, the CDR3 is TGTGCCAGCAGCGGGGGGACCCTTAATGAGAAACTGTTTTTT. Its translation is CASSGGTLNEKLFF.

The V gene is TRBV9, the J gene TRBJ2-3, with TRBD1 matching over 8 bases. Per the germline V gene, CDR1 is SGDLS and CDR2 is YYNGEE. The CDR3 is made up of 15 amino acids. Trimming took 4 bases from V and 4 from J; bases not matched to a gene: 8. CDR3 loop: CASSSGTGFADTQYF. In DNA, the CDR3 is TGTGCCAGCAGCTCCGGGACAGGTTTTGCAGATACGCAGTATTTT.

The chain employs TRBV6-5 and TRBJ2-2, with 8 positions matching TRBD2. J gave up 0 bases and V 4 bases, and 1 base lay outside the gene matches. The germline V gene has CDR1 MNHEY and CDR2 SVGAGI. The CDR3 extends over 15 amino acids. The CDR3 sequence is CASSSGLANTGELFF. As DNA, the CDR3 is TGTGCCAGCAGTTCGGGACTAGCGAACACCGGGGAGCTGTTTTTT.

The V call is TRBV10-3, the J call TRBJ2-2; 9 bases are a match to TRBD1. V dropped 0 bases and J dropped 8; count of bases not matched to a gene: 7. The CDR3 loop spans 16 amino acids. The V gene's germline CDR1 is ENHRY and CDR2 SYGVKD. The CDR3 region has the DNA TGTGCCATCAGTGAGTCCTTGACACAGGGGGCTGGGGAGCTGTTTTTT. This codes for CAISESLTQGAGELFF.

The V and J genes are TRBV9 and TRBJ1-1; no firm D call. The germline gives CDR1 SGDLS, CDR2 YYNGEE. The CDR3 is 13 residues long. Trimming pared 0 bases from V and 4 bases from J, leaving 7 bases between. The CDR3 DNA sequence: TGTGCCAGCAGCGTAGGGGCGGGCACTGAAGCTTTCTTT. This gives the protein CASSVGAGTEAFF. Full variable domain (outside the CDR3, taken from reference TRBV9 and TRBJ1-1): DSGVTQTPKHLITATGQRVTLRCSPRSGDLSVYWYQQSLDQGLQFLIQYYNGEERAKGNILERFSAQQFPDLHSELNLSSLELGDSALYFCASSVGAGTEAFFGQGTRLTVV.

V is TRBV7-2 and J is TRBJ1-5, with D perhaps matching TRBD1 (5 bases). The CDR3 runs to 15 residues. V shed 1 base and J shed 4 bases, with 11 bases lying between them. CDR1 is SGHTA and CDR2 is FQGNSA in the germline V gene. CDR3 in DNA: TGTGCCAGCAGCTTAGTTCAGGGAGGGAATCAGCCCCAGCATTTT. This gives the protein CASSLVQGGNQPQHF. Filled out from reference TRBV7-2 and TRBJ1-5, the complete variable domain reads GAGVSQSPSNKVTEKGKDVELRCDPISGHTALYWYRQSLGQGLEFLIYFQGNSAPDKSGLPSDRFSAERTGGSVSTLTIQRTQQEDSAVYLCASSLVQGGNQPQHFGDGTRLSIL.

The chain uses TRBV5-1 and TRBJ2-1, with no clear D. V was pared by 0 bases and J by 3 bases, with 10 bases between. This CDR3 comprises 15 residues. Germline V lookup: CDR1 SGHRS, CDR2 YFSETQ. CDR3 sequence: CASSLVLGYYNEQFF. The CDR3 bases are TGCGCCAGCAGCTTGGTTTTAGGTTACTACAATGAGCAGTTCTTC.

This chain connects TRBV6-6 to TRBJ2-7; D call uncertain. The V end lost 3 bases, the J end lost 2 bases, and 5 bases lay between the germline ends. The length of the CDR3 is 12 residues. From germline, CDR1 is MNHNY and CDR2 SVGAGI (reference sequence). The CDR3 bases are TGTGCCAGCAGTTATACAGCCTACGAGCAGTACGTC. Protein product: CASSYTAYEQYV.

This chain links TRBV28 with TRBJ1-4; D perhaps matches TRBD1 (5 bases). CDR3 length: 14 amino acids. The germline CDR1 and CDR2 sequences are MDHEN and SYDVKM. The V and J ends lost 6 bases and 9 bases respectively, with 17 bases between them. The CDR3 region has the DNA TGTGCCAGCAGCAATGGGGGAGGCAATCAAAAACTGTTTTTT. This encodes CASSNGGGNQKLFF.

The gene calls are TRBV5-6 and TRBJ1-4; 8 bases are shared with TRBD1. Germline CDR1 reads SGHDT; CDR2 reads YYEEEE. After removal of 4 bases from V and 8 bases from J, the junction contained 10 bases not matched to a gene. This CDR3 comprises 15 residues. CDR3: CASSGQGWKREKLFF. CDR3 sequence (DNA): TGTGCCAGCAGCGGACAGGGATGGAAACGGGAAAAACTGTTTTTT.

This clone came up a few times. The chain recombines TRBV29-1 with TRBJ1-2, with 12 positions matching TRBD1. Germline CDR1 reads SQVTM; CDR2 reads ANQGSEA. The CDR3 is 13 residues long. V lost 6 bases, J lost 3 bases, and 2 bases stayed unmatched. The CDR3 is CSVGTGGDYGYTF. CDR3 DNA: TGCAGCGTCGGGACAGGGGGCGACTATGGCTACACCTTC.

The chain employs TRBV28 and TRBJ2-7; D is perhaps TRBD1 (5 bases). The germline V gene has CDR1 MDHEN and CDR2 SYDVKM. Trimming stripped 6 bases from V and 3 bases from J, with 12 bases between. There are 13 residues in the CDR3. CDR3 DNA: TGTGCCAGCAGCCCACCGACAGTCTACGAGCAGTACTTC. This translates into CASSPPTVYEQYF.

The chain uses TRBV27 and TRBJ1-1; D is ambiguous. Trimming removed 1 base at V and 0 bases at J, with 3 bases between. The CDR3 spans 13 residues. Germline V CDR1 and CDR2: MNHEY, SMNVEV (reference sequence). CDR3 sequence reads: CASSLYVNTEAFF. CDR3 in DNA: TGTGCCAGCAGTTTATATGTGAACACTGAAGCTTTCTTT.

The chain uses TRBV6-2 or TRBV6-3 and TRBJ1-1; D gene unclear. CDR3 length: 15 amino acids. Per the germline V gene, CDR1 is MNHEY and CDR2 is SVGEGT. V was clipped by 2 bases and J by 4 bases, with 14 bases between them. The DNA of the CDR3 is TGTGCCAGCAGTTACCCCGGTTTAACGGGCACTGAAGCTTTCTTT. This translates into CASSYPGLTGTEAFF.

The chain carries TRBV19 and TRBJ1-2; 9 bases line up with TRBD1. V lost 3 bases to trimming and J lost 8 bases; unmatched junction nucleotides: 7. CDR3 length: 14 amino acids. Germline V gives CDR1 LNHDA, CDR2 SQIVND (reference sequence). The CDR3 region is CASSIRDRVEGYTF. The CDR3 bases are TGTGCCAGTAGTATTAGGGACAGGGTAGAAGGCTACACCTTC.

The chain has TRBV9 and TRBJ2-2; D unclear. V lost 4 bases and J 3 bases, leaving 10 bases between the germline ends. The germline V gene has CDR1 SGDLS and CDR2 YYNGEE. The CDR3 has 14 residues. CDR3 DNA sequence: TGTGCCAGCAGCATCCGACGGGACACCGGGGAGCTGTTTTTT. As protein: CASSIRRDTGELFF. Looking up the rest from reference TRBV9 and TRBJ2-2 gives the full variable domain: DSGVTQTPKHLITATGQRVTLRCSPRSGDLSVYWYQQSLDQGLQFLIQYYNGEERAKGNILERFSAQQFPDLHSELNLSSLELGDSALYFCASSIRRDTGELFFGEGSRLTVL.

This clone was found a few times. V usage is TRBV29-1 and J usage is TRBJ1-2; possibly TRBD1 for D (6 bases). This CDR3 region has 12 residues. Germline V gene data show CDR1 as SQVTM and CDR2 as ANQGSEA. Trimming left V 6 bases short and J 4 bases short, with 12 bases between. The CDR3 region has the DNA TGCAGCGTAGCGACAGGTCGCTATGGCTACACCTTC. Its protein product is CSVATGRYGYTF.

This chain joins TRBV21-1 and TRBJ2-1; TRBD2 is the table's D call, not checked against the DNA. TRBV21-1 has pseudogene status. The CDR3 runs to 16 residues. The CDR3 spells CASSGLLAGGPYEQFF. The CDR3 bases are TGTGCCAGCAGCGGACTTCTCGCGGGAGGGCCCTATGAGCAGTTCTTC.

The chain links TRBV24-1 to TRBJ1-1, with D possibly TRBD1 on 6 matching bases. The ends were cut back, 4 bases at V and 13 bases at J, with 15 bases in the middle. CDR1 KGHDR and CDR2 SFDVKD come from the germline V gene. This CDR3 is built from 12 residues. In DNA form, the CDR3 reads TGTGCCACCAGTGAGCCCAACAACAGGGTTTTCTTT. Translating it yields CATSEPNNRVFF.

This chain joins TRBV13 and TRBJ1-2; D not certain. Trimming cost V 2 bases and J 8 bases, with 15 bases left between them. This CDR3 contains 14 residues. CDR1 is PRHDT, CDR2 FYEKMQ, per germline (reference sequence). The CDR3 protein is CASSLKDISRGYTF. The CDR3 bases are TGTGCCAGCAGCTTAAAAGACATTTCAAGGGGCTACACCTTC.